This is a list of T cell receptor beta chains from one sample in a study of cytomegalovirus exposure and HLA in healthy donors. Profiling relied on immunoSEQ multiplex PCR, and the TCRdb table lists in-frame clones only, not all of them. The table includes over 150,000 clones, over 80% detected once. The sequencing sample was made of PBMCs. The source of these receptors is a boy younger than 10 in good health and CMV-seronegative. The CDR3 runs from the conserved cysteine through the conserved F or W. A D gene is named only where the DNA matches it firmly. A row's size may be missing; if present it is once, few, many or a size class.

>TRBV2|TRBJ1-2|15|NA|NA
TGTGCCAGCAGTGAATTTCCAGGGACTAACTATGGCTACACCTTC
CASSEFPGTNYGYTF
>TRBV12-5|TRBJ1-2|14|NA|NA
TGTGCTAGTGGTTTGGTAGACAGGAACTATGGCTACACCTTC
CASGLVDRNYGYTF
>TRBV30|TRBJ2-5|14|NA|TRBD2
TGTGCCCATCTCAGCGGGGGGGCCGGAGAGACCCAGTACTTC
CAHLSGGAGETQYF
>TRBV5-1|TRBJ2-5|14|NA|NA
TGCGCCAGCAGCTTTGGGCGGGGACAAGAGACCCAGTACTTC
CASSFGRGQETQYF
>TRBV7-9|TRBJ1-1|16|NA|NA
TGTGCCAGCAGCTTAATGGGCACAGGCGTGAACACTGAAGCTTTCTTT
CASSLMGTGVNTEAFF
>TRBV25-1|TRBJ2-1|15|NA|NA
TGTGCCAGCAGTCCACCGCTCGAGGCTTACAATGAGCAGTTCTTC
CASSPPLEAYNEQFF
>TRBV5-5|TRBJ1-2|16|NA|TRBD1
TGTGCCAGCAGCTTGAGCTGGACAGGGCGGAACTATGGCTACACCTTC
CASSLSWTGRNYGYTF
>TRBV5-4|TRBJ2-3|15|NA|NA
TGTGCCAGCAGCCGGGACTTAGGGAGCGCAGATACGCAGTATTTT
CASSRDLGSADTQYF
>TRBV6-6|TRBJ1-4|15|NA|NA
TGTGCCAGCAGTTACTCGAAGGCAACGGGTGAAAAACTGTTTTTT
CASSYSKATGEKLFF
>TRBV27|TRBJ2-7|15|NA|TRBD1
TGTGCCAGCAGTGGCTCGGACAGGCCATTTTTCGAGCAGTACTTC
CASSGSDRPFFEQYF
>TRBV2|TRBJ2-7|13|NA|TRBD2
TGTGCGTCCCTTAGCGGGGGATCCTACGAGCAGTACTTC
CASLSGGSYEQYF
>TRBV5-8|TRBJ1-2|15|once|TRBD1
TGTGCCAGCAGCGAGCGGACAGGGTCCGGCTATGGCTACACCTTC
CASSERTGSGYGYTF
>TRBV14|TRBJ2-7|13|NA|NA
TGTGCCAGCAGCCAGAACTACTCCTACGAGCAGTACTTC
CASSQNYSYEQYF
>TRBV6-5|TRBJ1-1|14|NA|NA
TGTGCCAGCAGTTACCTAAGTAGGGGCACTGAAGCTTTCTTT
CASSYLSRGTEAFF
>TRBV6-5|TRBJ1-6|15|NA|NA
TGTGCCAGCAGTTACGATGGGGGCTGGGATTCACCCCTCCACTTT
CASSYDGGWDSPLHF
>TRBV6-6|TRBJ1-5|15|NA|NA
TGTGCCAGCAGTCCCGGGACATTCCTTTTTCAGCCCCAGCATTTT
CASSPGTFLFQPQHF
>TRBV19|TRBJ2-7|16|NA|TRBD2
TGTGCCAGTAGTATAGTAGGGACTAGCGGACGATACGAGCAGTACTTC
CASSIVGTSGRYEQYF
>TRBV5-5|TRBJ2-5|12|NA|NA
TGTGCCAGCAGCTTATCCCCTGGAGAGCAGTACTTC
CASSLSPGEQYF
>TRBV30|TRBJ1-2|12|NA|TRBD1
TGTGCCTGGAGGGGCAGGGGGCCTGGCTACACCTTC
CAWRGRGPGYTF
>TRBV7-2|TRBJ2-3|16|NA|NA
TGTGCCAGCAGCTTAACCCCCCGAGAGATCACAGATACGCAGTATTTT
CASSLTPREITDTQYF
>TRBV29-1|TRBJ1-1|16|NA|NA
TGCAGCGTCGTCCGAGGTGGGGCCCGGGGGAGAACTGAAGCTTTCTTT
CSVVRGGARGRTEAFF
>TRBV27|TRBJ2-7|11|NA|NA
TGTGCCAGCAGCGGAGGCTACGAGCAGTACTTC
CASSGGYEQYF
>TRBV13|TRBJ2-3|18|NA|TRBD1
TGTGCCAGCAGCCCCGGGACAGGGGCCACGTTACCCACAGATACGCAGTATTTT
CASSPGTGATLPTDTQYF
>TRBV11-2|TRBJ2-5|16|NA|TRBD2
TGTGCCAGCAGCTTATTTGCGAGGGGAGGGCAAGAGACCCAGTACTTC
CASSLFARGGQETQYF
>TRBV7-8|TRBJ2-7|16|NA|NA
TGTGCCAGCAGCTGGGATAAACAGGCTTTCTCCTACGAGCAGTACTTC
CASSWDKQAFSYEQYF
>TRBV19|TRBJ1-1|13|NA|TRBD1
TGTGCCAGTAGTACTACAGGGGCCACTGAAGCTTTCTTT
CASSTTGATEAFF
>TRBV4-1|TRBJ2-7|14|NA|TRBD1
TGCGCCAGCAGCCAGGGACAGGGGGCCTACGAGCAGTACTTC
CASSQGQGAYEQYF
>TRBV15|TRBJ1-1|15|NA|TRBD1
TGTGCCACCAGCAGAGATGCCAGGGGGGACACTGAAGCTTTCTTT
CATSRDARGDTEAFF
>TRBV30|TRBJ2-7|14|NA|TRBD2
TGTGCCTGGAGGGGTAGCGGGAGGGCCTACGAGCAGTACTTC
CAWRGSGRAYEQYF
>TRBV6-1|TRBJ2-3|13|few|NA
TGTGCCAGCAGTTTTGAGAGCACAGATACGCAGTATTTT
CASSFESTDTQYF
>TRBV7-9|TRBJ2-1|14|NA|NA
TGTGCCAGCAGCTTAGAAGCGGCCACCAATGAGCAGTTCTTC
CASSLEAATNEQFF
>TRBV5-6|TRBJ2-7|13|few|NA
TGTGCCAGCAGCTTGGACAGCACCTACGAGCAGTACTTC
CASSLDSTYEQYF
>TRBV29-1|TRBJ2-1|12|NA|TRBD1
TGCAGCGGAGGAGCAGGGGGCGGTGAGCAGTTCTTC
CSGGAGGGEQFF
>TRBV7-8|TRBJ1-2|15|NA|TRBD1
TGTGCCAGCAGCCTTCCGCAGACAGGGGAGGAAGGCTACACCTTC
CASSLPQTGEEGYTF
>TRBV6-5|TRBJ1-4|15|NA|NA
TGTGCCAGCAGTGCTTGGGGGGATAGGGGTGAAAAACTGTTTTTT
CASSAWGDRGEKLFF
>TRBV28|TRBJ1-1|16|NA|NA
TGTGCCAGCAGTTTATCGGCACCCCGAGCGGACACTGAAGCTTTCTTT
CASSLSAPRADTEAFF
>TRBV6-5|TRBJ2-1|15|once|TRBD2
TGTGCCAGCAGTCCCCGGGGGGGATTGGGGAATGAGCAGTTCTTC
CASSPRGGLGNEQFF
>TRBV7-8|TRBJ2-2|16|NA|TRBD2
TGTGCCAGCAACAGACTAGCGGGAGTACCTACCGGGGAGCTGTTTTTT
CASNRLAGVPTGELFF
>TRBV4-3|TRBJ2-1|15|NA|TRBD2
TGCGCCAGCAGCCAAGGACTAGCGGGAGTTTATGAGCAGTTCTTC
CASSQGLAGVYEQFF
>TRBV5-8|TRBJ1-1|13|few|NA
TGTGCCAGCAGCTTGGTTCAGGGATTAGTAGCTTTCTTT
CASSLVQGLVAFF
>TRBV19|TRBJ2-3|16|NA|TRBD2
TGTGCCAGTAGTACTGGACTAGCGGGAATAACAGATACGCAGTATTTT
CASSTGLAGITDTQYF
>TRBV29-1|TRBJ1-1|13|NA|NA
TGCAGCGTTTTCGGGGGGATGAACACTGAAGCTTTCTTT
CSVFGGMNTEAFF
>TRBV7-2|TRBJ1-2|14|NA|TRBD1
TGTGCCAGCAGCTCCGGGACAGGGGCTTATGGCTACACCTTC
CASSSGTGAYGYTF
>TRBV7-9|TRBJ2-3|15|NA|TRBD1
TGTGCCAGCAGCTTAGCGGGACAGTCCACAGATACGCAGTATTTT
CASSLAGQSTDTQYF